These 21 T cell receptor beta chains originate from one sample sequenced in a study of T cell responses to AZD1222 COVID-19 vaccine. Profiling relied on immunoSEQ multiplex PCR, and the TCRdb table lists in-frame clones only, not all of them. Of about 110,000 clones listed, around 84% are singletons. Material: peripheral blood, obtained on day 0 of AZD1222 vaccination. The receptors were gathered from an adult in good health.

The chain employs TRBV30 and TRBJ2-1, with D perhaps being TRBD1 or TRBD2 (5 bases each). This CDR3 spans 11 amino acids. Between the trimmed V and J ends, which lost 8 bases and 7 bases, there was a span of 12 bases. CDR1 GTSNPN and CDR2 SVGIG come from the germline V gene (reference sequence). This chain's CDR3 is CATTGTNEQFF. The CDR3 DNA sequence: TGTGCCACTACTGGGACGAATGAGCAGTTCTTC.

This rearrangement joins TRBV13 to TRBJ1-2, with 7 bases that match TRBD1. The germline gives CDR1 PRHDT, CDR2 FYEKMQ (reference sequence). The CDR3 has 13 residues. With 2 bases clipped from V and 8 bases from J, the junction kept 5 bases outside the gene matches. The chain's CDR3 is CASSLKGAGGYTF. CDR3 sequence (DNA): TGTGCCAGCAGCTTAAAGGGGGCTGGAGGCTACACCTTC.

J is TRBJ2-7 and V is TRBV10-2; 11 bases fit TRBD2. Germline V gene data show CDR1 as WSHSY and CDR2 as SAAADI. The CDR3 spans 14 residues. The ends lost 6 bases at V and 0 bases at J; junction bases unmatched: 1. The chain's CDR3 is CASRTSGVSYEQYF. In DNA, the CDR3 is TGCGCCAGCAGGACTAGCGGGGTCTCCTACGAGCAGTACTTC.

The CDR3 loop reads CASSPGTRNGYF. Written as DNA, the CDR3 is TGTGCCAGCAGTCCAGGGACACGGAATGGGTACTTC. The V and J genes are TRBV12-3 or TRBV12-4 and TRBJ2-7, with a weak D call TRBD1 (6 bases). Trimming took off 5 bases at V and 12 bases at J, with 17 bases between the two ends. The length of the CDR3 is 12 residues.

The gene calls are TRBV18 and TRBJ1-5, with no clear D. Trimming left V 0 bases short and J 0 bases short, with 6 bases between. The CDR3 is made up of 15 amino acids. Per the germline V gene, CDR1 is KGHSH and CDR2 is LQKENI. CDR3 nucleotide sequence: TGTGCCAGCTCACCACCAGGAGTTAGCAATCAGCCCCAGCATTTT. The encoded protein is CASSPPGVSNQPQHF.

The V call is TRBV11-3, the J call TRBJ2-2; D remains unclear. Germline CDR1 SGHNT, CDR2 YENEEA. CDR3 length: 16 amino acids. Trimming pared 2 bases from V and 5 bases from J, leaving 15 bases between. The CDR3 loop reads CASSLWWQSGTGELFF. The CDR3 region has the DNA TGTGCCAGCAGCTTATGGTGGCAATCTGGAACCGGGGAGCTGTTTTTT.

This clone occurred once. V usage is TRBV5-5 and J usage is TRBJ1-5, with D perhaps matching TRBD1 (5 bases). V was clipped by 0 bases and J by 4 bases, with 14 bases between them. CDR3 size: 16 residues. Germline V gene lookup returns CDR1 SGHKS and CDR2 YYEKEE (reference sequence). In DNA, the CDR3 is TGTGCCAGCAGCTTGGACGGTTCCAGGGTGAATCAGCCCCAGCATTTT. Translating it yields CASSLDGSRVNQPQHF.

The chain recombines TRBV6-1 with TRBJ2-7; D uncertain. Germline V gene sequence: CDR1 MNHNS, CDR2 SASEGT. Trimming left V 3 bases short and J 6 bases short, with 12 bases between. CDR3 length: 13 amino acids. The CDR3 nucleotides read TGTGCCAGCAGTGACCACCGGCTTGGCGAGCAGTACTTC. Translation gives CASSDHRLGEQYF.

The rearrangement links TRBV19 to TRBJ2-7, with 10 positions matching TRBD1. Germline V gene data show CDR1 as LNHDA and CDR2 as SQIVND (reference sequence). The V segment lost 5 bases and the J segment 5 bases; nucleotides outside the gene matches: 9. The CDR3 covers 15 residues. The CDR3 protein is CASSSPGQGHDEQYF. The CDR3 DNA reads TGTGCCAGTAGTTCACCGGGACAGGGGCACGACGAGCAGTACTTC.

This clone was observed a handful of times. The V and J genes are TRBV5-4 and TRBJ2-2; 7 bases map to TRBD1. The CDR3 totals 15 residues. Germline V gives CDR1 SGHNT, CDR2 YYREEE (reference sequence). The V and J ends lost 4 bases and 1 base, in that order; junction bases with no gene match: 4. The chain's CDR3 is CASSRGQRNTGELFF. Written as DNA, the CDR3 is TGTGCCAGCAGCCGGGGACAGAGGAACACCGGGGAGCTGTTTTTT.

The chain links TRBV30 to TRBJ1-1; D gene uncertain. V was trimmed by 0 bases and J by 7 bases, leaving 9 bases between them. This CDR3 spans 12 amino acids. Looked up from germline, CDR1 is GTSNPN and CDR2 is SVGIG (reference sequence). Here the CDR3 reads CAWSVPQDEAFF. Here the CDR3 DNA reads TGTGCCTGGAGTGTACCTCAGGATGAAGCTTTCTTT.

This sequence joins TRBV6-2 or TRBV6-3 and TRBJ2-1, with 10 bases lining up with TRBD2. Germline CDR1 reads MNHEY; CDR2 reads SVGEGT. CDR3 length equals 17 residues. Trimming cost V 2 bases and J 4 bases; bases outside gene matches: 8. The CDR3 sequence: CASSYDPSGGGYNEQFF. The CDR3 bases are TGTGCCAGCAGTTACGACCCAAGCGGGGGGGGATACAATGAGCAGTTCTTC.

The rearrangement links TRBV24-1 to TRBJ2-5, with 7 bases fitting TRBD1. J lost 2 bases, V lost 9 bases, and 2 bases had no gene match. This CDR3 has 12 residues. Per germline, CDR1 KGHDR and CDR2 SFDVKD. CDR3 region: CATAGGQETQYF. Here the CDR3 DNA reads TGTGCCACCGCAGGGGGACAAGAGACCCAGTACTTC.

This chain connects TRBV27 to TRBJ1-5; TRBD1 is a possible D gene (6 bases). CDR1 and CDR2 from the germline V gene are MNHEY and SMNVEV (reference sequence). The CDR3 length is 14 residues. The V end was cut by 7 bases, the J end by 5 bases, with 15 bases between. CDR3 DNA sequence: TGTGCCAGCAAAACTGCACAGGGTCATCAGCCCCAGCATTTT. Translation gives CASKTAQGHQPQHF.

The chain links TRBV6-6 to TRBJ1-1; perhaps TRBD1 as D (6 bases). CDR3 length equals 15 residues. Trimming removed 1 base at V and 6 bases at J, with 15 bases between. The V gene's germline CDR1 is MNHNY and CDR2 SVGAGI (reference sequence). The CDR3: CASSYYGQLVAEAFF. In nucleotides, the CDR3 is TGTGCCAGCAGTTACTATGGACAGTTAGTCGCTGAAGCTTTCTTT.

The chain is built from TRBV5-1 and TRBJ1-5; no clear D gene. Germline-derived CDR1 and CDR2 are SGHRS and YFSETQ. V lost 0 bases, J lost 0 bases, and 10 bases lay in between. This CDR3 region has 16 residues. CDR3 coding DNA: TGCGCCAGCAGCTTGGAAGGGATGTATAGCAATCAGCCCCAGCATTTT. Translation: CASSLEGMYSNQPQHF.

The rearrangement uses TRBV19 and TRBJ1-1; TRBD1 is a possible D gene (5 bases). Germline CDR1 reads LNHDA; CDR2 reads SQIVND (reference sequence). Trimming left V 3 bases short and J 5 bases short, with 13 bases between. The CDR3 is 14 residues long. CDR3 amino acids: CASSIIGGVTEAFF. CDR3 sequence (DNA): TGTGCCAGTAGTATTATCGGGGGTGTAACTGAAGCTTTCTTT.

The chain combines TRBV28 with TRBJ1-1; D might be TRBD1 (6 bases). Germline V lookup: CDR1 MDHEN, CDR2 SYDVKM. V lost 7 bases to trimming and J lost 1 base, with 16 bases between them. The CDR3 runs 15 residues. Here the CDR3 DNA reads TGTGCCAGCATGGGGGCAGTTAGACCGAACACTGAAGCTTTCTTT. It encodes CASMGAVRPNTEAFF.

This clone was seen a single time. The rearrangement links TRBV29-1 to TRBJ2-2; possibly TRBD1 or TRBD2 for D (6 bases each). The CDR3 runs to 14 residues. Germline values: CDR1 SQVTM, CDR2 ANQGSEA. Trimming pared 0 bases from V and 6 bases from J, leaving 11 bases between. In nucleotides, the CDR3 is TGCAGCGTTGAAGAGAGGAGGGGGTCCGGGGAGCTGTTTTTT. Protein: CSVEERRGSGELFF.

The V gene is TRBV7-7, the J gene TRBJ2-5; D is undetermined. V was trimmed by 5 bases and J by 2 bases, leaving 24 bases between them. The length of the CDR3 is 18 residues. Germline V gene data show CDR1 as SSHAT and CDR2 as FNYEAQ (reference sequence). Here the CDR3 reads CASSTISTSTSLQETQYF. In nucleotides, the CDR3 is TGTGCCAGCAGCACGATTTCAACTTCGACCAGTTTACAAGAGACCCAGTACTTC. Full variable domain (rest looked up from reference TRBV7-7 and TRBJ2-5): GAGVSQSPRYKVTKRGQDVTLRCDPISSHATLYWYQQALGQGPEFLTYFNYEAQPDKSGLPSDRFSAERPEGSISTLTIQRTEQRDSAMYRCASSTISTSTSLQETQYFGPGTRLLVL.

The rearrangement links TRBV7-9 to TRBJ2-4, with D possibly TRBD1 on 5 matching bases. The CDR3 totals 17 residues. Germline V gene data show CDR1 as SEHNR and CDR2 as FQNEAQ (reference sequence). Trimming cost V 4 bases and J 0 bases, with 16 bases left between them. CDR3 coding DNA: TGTGCCAGCAGCTCCCCGAGACAGAACCTAGCCAAAAACATTCAGTACTTC. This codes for CASSSPRQNLAKNIQYF.